These T cell receptor beta chains were read from a single sample in a study of blood T cell repertoires in COVID-19. Measured with immunoSEQ multiplex PCR; TCRdb has only the in-frame clones, and not every one. Of 190,000 or so clones in the sample, about 80% were seen once. The specimen was peripheral blood. The receptors shown here come from a human donor with acute or convalescent COVID-19. The donor label of this sample is uncertain. Each CDR3 is given with its conserved first and last residue. The D gene is left open where the match is weak. Clone size, where shown, is once, few, many, or a class for clones that have expanded.

>TRBJ2-7|TRBD2|TRBV27|NA
CASTMTSGSKYEQYF
TGTGCCAGCACCATGACTAGCGGGAGCAAGTACGAGCAGTACTTC
>TRBJ1-2|TRBD1|TRBV11-2|NA
CATAPGQLNYGYTF
TGTGCCACCGCTCCGGGACAGCTAAACTATGGCTACACCTTC
>TRBJ2-3|TRBD1|TRBV19|NA
CASKRQGTTDTQYF
TGTGCCAGTAAGAGACAGGGCACTACAGATACGCAGTATTTT
>TRBJ2-7|NA|TRBV6-4|NA
CASSDAKSGTPTGGEQYF
TGTGCCAGCAGTGACGCAAAATCGGGGACGCCGACCGGGGGCGAGCAGTACTTC
>TRBJ2-7|NA|TRBV18|NA
CASSPPGQFYEQYF
TGTGCCAGCTCACCACCGGGACAATTCTACGAGCAGTACTTC
>TRBJ2-5|NA|TRBV3-1/TRBV3-2|NA
CASSQVAETQYF
TGTGCCAGCAGCCAAGTAGCGGAGACCCAGTACTTC
>TRBJ2-2|TRBD2|TRBV4-2|NA
CASSQVGAGHTGELFF
TGTGCCAGCAGCCAAGTAGGAGCGGGACACACCGGGGAGCTGTTTTTT
>TRBJ1-2|NA|TRBV5-6|NA
CASSLPNRVLGYTF
TGTGCCAGCAGCTTGCCAAACAGGGTTTTGGGCTACACCTTC
>TRBJ1-2|NA|TRBV25-1|once
CASSELGSPNGYTF
TGTGCCAGCAGTGAATTGGGCAGCCCGAATGGCTACACCTTC
>TRBJ1-5|NA|TRBV2|NA
CASSGLGGERHF
TGTGCCAGCAGTGGGCTCGGGGGGGAAAGGCATTTT
>TRBJ2-5|TRBD2|TRBV2|NA
CASREGREGTQYF
TGTGCCAGCAGGGAGGGGAGGGAAGGGACCCAGTACTTC
>TRBJ2-1|TRBD1|TRBV4-3|NA
CASSPQQGSYNEQFF
TGCGCCAGCAGCCCTCAACAGGGGTCCTACAATGAGCAGTTCTTC
>TRBJ1-3|TRBD1|TRBV5-1|NA
CASSLAGQGSGNTIYF
TGCGCCAGCAGCTTAGCGGGACAGGGATCTGGAAACACCATATATTTT
>TRBJ2-7|TRBD2|TRBV7-2|NA
CASSLGEGRYEQYF
TGTGCCAGCAGCTTGGGGGAGGGGCGGTACGAGCAGTACTTC
>TRBJ1-2|TRBD1|TRBV6-6|NA
CASSYSTGSYYGYTF
TGTGCCAGCAGTTACTCGACAGGGTCCTACTATGGCTACACCTTC
>TRBJ1-1|TRBD1|TRBV7-2|few
CASSLAGDRGSLGAFF
TGTGCCAGCAGCTTAGCTGGGGACAGGGGATCCCTAGGAGCTTTCTTT
>TRBJ2-5|NA|TRBV6-5|once
CASSYSRAGVKETQYF
TGTGCCAGCAGTTACTCGAGGGCAGGGGTTAAAGAGACCCAGTACTTC
>TRBJ2-2|TRBD2|TRBV20-1|once
CSASRTSGRVGELFF
TGCAGTGCTAGTCGCACTAGCGGGAGGGTCGGGGAGCTGTTTTTT
>TRBJ2-3|TRBD1|TRBV5-4|NA
CASSLPGQGADTQYF
TGTGCCAGCAGCTTGCCGGGACAGGGTGCAGATACGCAGTATTTT
>TRBJ1-1|NA|TRBV12-3/TRBV12-4|NA
CASSLWTVSEAFF
TGTGCCAGCAGTTTATGGACAGTTTCCGAAGCTTTCTTT
>TRBJ2-2|NA|TRBV7-3|few
CASGGIPGELFF
TGTGCCTCCGGAGGTATCCCCGGGGAGCTGTTTTTT
>TRBJ2-7|TRBD1|TRBV7-8|NA
CASSLNRGNSYEQYF
TGTGCCAGCAGCTTGAACAGGGGCAACTCCTACGAGCAGTACTTC
>TRBJ2-1|TRBD1|TRBV27|NA
CASSNRDSYNEQFF
TGTGCCAGCAGTAACCGGGACAGCTACAATGAGCAGTTCTTC
>TRBJ2-7|TRBD2|TRBV5-1|NA
CASSLEAGVYEQYF
TGCGCCAGCAGCTTGGAAGCGGGAGTGTACGAGCAGTACTTC
>TRBJ2-1|TRBD2|TRBV5-1|NA
CASSSGLAGGNEQFF
TGCGCCAGCAGCTCCGGACTAGCGGGGGGGAATGAGCAGTTCTTC
>TRBJ2-5|TRBD2|TRBV29-1|NA
CSVVAGGGETQYF
TGCAGCGTAGTCGCGGGGGGAGGCGAGACCCAGTACTTC